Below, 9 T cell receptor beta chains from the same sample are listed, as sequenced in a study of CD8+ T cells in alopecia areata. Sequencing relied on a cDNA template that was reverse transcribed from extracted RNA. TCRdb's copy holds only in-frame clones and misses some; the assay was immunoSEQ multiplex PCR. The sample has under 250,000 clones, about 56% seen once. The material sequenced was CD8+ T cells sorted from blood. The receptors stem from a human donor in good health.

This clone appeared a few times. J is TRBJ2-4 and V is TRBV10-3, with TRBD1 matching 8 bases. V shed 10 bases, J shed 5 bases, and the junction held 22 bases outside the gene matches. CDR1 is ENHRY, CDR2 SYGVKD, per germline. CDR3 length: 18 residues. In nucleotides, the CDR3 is TGTGCCACCGCAATTTATTGGGACAGGCTTCCCCACGAAAACATTCAGTACTTC. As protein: CATAIYWDRLPHENIQYF.

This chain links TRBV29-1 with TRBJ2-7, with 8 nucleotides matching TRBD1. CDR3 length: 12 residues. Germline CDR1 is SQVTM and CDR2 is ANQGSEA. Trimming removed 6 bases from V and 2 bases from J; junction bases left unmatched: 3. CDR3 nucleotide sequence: TGCAGCGTATCACAGGGGGCCTACGAGCAGTACTTC. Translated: CSVSQGAYEQYF.

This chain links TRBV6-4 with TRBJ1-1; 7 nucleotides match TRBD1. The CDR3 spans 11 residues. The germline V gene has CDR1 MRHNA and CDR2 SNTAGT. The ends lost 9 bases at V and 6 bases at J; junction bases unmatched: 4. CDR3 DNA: TGTGCCAGTTATCAGGGGGCTGAAGCTTTCTTT. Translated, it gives CASYQGAEAFF.

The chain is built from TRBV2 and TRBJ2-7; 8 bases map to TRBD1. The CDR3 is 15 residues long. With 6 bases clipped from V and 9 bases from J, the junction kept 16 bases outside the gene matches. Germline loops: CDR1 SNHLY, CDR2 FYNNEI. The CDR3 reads CASSRTPGQAWGQYF. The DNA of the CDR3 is TGTGCCAGCAGCCGAACTCCGGGACAGGCCTGGGGGCAGTACTTC.

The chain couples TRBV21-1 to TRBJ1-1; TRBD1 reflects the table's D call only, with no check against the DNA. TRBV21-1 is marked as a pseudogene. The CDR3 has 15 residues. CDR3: CASSATGQMNTEAFF. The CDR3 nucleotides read TGTGCCAGCAGCGCTACGGGACAGATGAACACTGAAGCTTTCTTT.

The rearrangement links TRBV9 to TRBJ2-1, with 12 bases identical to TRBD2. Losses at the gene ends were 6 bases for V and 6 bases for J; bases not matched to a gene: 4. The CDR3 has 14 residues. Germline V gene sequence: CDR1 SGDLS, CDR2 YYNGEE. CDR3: CASTSGGGRNEQFF. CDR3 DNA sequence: TGTGCCAGCACTAGCGGGGGGGGCCGCAATGAGCAGTTCTTC.

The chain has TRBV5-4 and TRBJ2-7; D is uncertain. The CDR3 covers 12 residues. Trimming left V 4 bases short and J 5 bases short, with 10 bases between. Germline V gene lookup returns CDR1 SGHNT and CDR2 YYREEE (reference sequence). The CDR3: CASSESLHEQYF. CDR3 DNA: TGTGCCAGCAGCGAAAGCCTCCACGAGCAGTACTTC.

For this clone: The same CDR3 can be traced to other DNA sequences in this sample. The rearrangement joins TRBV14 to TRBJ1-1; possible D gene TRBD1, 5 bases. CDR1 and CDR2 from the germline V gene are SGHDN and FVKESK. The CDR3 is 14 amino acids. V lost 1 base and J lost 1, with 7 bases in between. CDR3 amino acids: CASSQAGANTEAFF. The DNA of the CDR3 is TGTGCCAGCAGCCAAGCCGGGGCGAACACTGAAGCTTTCTTT.

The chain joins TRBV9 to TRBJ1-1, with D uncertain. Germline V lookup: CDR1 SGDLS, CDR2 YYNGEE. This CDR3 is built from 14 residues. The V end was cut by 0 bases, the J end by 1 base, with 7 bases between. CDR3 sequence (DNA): TGTGCCAGCAGCGTAGGAGACGGGAACACTGAAGCTTTCTTT. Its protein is CASSVGDGNTEAFF.